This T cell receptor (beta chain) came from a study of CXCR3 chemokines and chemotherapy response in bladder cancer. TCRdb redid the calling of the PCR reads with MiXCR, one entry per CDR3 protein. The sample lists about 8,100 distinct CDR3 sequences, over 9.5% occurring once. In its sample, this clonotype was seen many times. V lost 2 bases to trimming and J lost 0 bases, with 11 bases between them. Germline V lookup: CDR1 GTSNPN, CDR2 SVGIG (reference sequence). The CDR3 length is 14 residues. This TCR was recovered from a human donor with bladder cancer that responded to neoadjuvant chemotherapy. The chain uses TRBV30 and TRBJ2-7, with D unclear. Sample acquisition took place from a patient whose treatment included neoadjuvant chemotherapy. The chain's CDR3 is CAWSNPAHSYEQYF. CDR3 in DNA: TGTGCCTGGAGTAATCCGGCCCACTCCTACGAGCAGTACTTC.